The clone carrying this T cell receptor (beta chain) came up a few times. What it binds is unknown. The V and J ends lost 3 bases and 5 bases respectively, with 8 bases between them. Per germline, CDR1 SEHNR and CDR2 FQNEAQ (reference sequence). The CDR3 has 13 amino acids. The sorted Tregs were CD4+CD25+CD127-/low cells. The study's findings and limits: Tumor memory CD4+ T cell TCR gene usage clustered with blood and lymph node memory CD4+ cells and lymph node naive CD4+ cells. Greatest tumor Treg TCR overlap was with tumor naive CD4+ cells.

Semi-nested PCR with Nested Universal Primer A followed constant-region reverse priming of full-length variable regions. TCRdb fed the 5' RACE reads into MiXCR, producing one record per CDR3 protein. The repertoire consists of about 32,000 distinct CDR3 sequences, with 20% to 30% occurring once and the leading ten covering under 3%. Material: tumor-infiltrating Tregs sorted from the breast tumor. V is TRBV7-9 and J is TRBJ2-1; D is uncertain. The TCR sequence derives from a female donor with breast cancer. CDR3 sequence: CASSFASNNEQFF. The CDR3 bases are TGTGCCAGCAGCTTTGCCTCAAACAATGAGCAGTTCTTC. The full variable domain, rest sourced from reference TRBV7-9 and TRBJ2-1, is DTGVSQNPRHKITKRGQNVTFRCDPISEHNRLYWYRQTLGQGPEFLTYFQNEAQLEKSRLLSDRFSAERPKGSFSTLEIQRTEQGDSAMYLCASSFASNNEQFFGPGTRLTVL.